The present entry profiles one T cell receptor (beta chain) with its context. Antigen: not known. Deletions cut 6 bases from V and 6 bases from J, with 11 bases between. The CDR3 has 11 amino acids. Germline V CDR1 and CDR2: DFQATT, SNEGSKA (reference sequence). These data belong to a study of STAT5B mutations in CD4+ large granular lymphocyte leukemia. General study findings and limits: Patient CD4-sorted repertoires stayed more clonal than healthy ones after leukemic-clone removal.

The protocol was immunoSEQ multiplex PCR, while the TCRdb copy is restricted to in-frame clones and leaves out a portion. The sample lists more than 30,000 clones; around 90% were seen once. The chain links TRBV20-1 to TRBJ1-2, with unresolved D. The sequencing sample was made of CD4+ T cells from blood buffy coats. The sequence came from a human donor in good health. CDR3 in DNA: TGCAGTGCCATGGGGTCCCATGGCTACACCTTC. This encodes CSAMGSHGYTF.